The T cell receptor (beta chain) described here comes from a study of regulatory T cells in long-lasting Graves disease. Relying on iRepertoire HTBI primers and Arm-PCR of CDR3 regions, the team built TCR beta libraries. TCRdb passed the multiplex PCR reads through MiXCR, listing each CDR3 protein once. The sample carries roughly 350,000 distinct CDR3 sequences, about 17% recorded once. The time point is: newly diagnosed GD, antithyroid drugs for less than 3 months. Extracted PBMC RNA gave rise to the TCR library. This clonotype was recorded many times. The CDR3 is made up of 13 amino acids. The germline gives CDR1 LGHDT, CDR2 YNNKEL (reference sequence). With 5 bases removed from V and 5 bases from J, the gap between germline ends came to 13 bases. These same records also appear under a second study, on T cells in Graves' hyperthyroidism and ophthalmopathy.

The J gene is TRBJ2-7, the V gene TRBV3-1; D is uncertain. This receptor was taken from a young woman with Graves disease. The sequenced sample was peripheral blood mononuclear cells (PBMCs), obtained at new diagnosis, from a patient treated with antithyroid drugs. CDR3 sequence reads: CASSAPDTDEQYF. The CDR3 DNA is TGTGCCAGCAGCGCCCCAGACACCGACGAGCAGTACTTC.